This T cell receptor (beta chain) was obtained from a study of T cells after yellow fever vaccination. General study results and limits: A weaker but faster secondary response was observed, peaking on day 5 versus 15. Once the booster was given, most primary-vaccination clones reappeared, at around 96% for CD4 and over 85% for CD8.

TCRdb reprocessed the 5' RACE reads via MiXCR and lists one record per CDR3 protein. This table holds about 370,000 distinct CDR3 sequences, 11% found once. This CDR3 region has 16 residues. V dropped 1 base and J dropped 5 bases, with 17 bases sitting between them. Per the germline V gene, CDR1 is SGHVS and CDR2 is FNYEAQ. This clonotype was observed a handful of times. The antigen is unknown. This chain connects TRBV7-6 to TRBJ1-1; weak D call: TRBD1 (5 bases). This sample comprised PBMCs, obtained on the day of the first yellow fever vaccination. This clonotype was obtained from a man between 18 and 35 years old who received the YFV17D yellow fever vaccine. This chain's CDR3 is CASSLGTRIGNTEAFF. In nucleotides, the CDR3 is TGTGCCAGCAGCTTAGGGACAAGGATTGGGAATACTGAAGCTTTCTTT.